These T cell receptor beta chains were read from a single sample in a study of CD8+ T cells in alopecia areata. The table came from immunoSEQ multiplex PCR; TCRdb's copy has only in-frame clones and leaves some out. The sample lists about 110,000 clones, 59% occurring once. Material: CD8+ T cells sorted from blood. These receptor sequences come from a human donor in good health. CDR3s include the opening cysteine and the closing phenylalanine or tryptophan. The order of the fields is V gene, clone size, D gene, J gene, CDR3 DNA, CDR3 protein. D genes are given only for firm matches. Part of the rows lack a size; the others show once, few, many or a class for expanded clones.

v_call: TRBV19; clone_size: few; d_call: NA; j_call: TRBJ2-3; cdr3_nt: TGTGCCAGTAGTATAGTAGGACACATCACAGATACGCAGTATTTT; cdr3_aa: CASSIVGHITDTQYF
v_call: TRBV4-3; clone_size: NA; d_call: NA; j_call: TRBJ2-1; cdr3_nt: TGCGCCAGCAGCCCACTTTTCTGGGCCGACTACAATGAGCAGTTCTTC; cdr3_aa: CASSPLFWADYNEQFF
v_call: TRBV2; clone_size: NA; d_call: TRBD2; j_call: TRBJ2-1; cdr3_nt: TGTGCCAGCAACCCGGGACTAGCCGGGGACAATGAGCAGTTCTTC; cdr3_aa: CASNPGLAGDNEQFF
v_call: TRBV5-1; clone_size: NA; d_call: NA; j_call: TRBJ2-2; cdr3_nt: TGCGCCAGCAGCTTAATTGAAGACGGGGAGCTGTTTTTT; cdr3_aa: CASSLIEDGELFF
v_call: TRBV5-4; clone_size: NA; d_call: NA; j_call: TRBJ2-5; cdr3_nt: TGTGCCAGCAGCTTCCGACTAGACAAAGAGACCCAGTACTTC; cdr3_aa: CASSFRLDKETQYF
v_call: TRBV15; clone_size: NA; d_call: NA; j_call: TRBJ2-3; cdr3_nt: TGTGCCACCAGCAGAGTTCCTGGGGCGGTGTCATCCACAGATACGCAGTATTTT; cdr3_aa: CATSRVPGAVSSTDTQYF
v_call: TRBV4-1; clone_size: NA; d_call: NA; j_call: TRBJ2-2; cdr3_nt: TGCGCCAGCAGCCCCCGGGACACCGGGGAGCTGTTTTTT; cdr3_aa: CASSPRDTGELFF
v_call: TRBV27; clone_size: NA; d_call: TRBD1; j_call: TRBJ1-5; cdr3_nt: TGTGCCAGCAGTTTTACAGGGGGCAATCAGCCCCAGCATTTT; cdr3_aa: CASSFTGGNQPQHF
v_call: TRBV11-2; clone_size: NA; d_call: TRBD1; j_call: TRBJ1-6; cdr3_nt: TGTGCCAGCAGCAAGAGACAGGGGGCGAATTCACCCCTCCACTTT; cdr3_aa: CASSKRQGANSPLHF
v_call: TRBV19; clone_size: NA; d_call: NA; j_call: TRBJ2-1; cdr3_nt: TGTGCCAGTAGTATAATCGTCTCAGCCTACAATGAGCAGTTCTTC; cdr3_aa: CASSIIVSAYNEQFF
v_call: TRBV9; clone_size: once; d_call: NA; j_call: TRBJ2-2; cdr3_nt: TGTGCCAGCAGCGGAACCTCGGGCCTTACGAACACCGGGGAGCTGTTTTTT; cdr3_aa: CASSGTSGLTNTGELFF
v_call: TRBV2; clone_size: NA; d_call: NA; j_call: TRBJ2-1; cdr3_nt: TGTGCCAGCAGTGCAGGGGCGGGAAGCTCCTACAATGAGCAGTTCTTC; cdr3_aa: CASSAGAGSSYNEQFF
v_call: TRBV6-1; clone_size: NA; d_call: NA; j_call: TRBJ2-5; cdr3_nt: TGTGCCAGCAGTGAAGCGGGCGGAGCTCAAGAGACCCAGTACTTC; cdr3_aa: CASSEAGGAQETQYF
v_call: TRBV20-1; clone_size: NA; d_call: NA; j_call: TRBJ1-2; cdr3_nt: TGCAGTGCTAGAGTGGGTATGAGCTACACCTTC; cdr3_aa: CSARVGMSYTF
v_call: TRBV7-9; clone_size: NA; d_call: NA; j_call: TRBJ2-4; cdr3_nt: TGTGCCAGCAGCTTAGGAGAGGGAAACATTCAGTACTTC; cdr3_aa: CASSLGEGNIQYF
v_call: TRBV11-2; clone_size: NA; d_call: NA; j_call: TRBJ1-1; cdr3_nt: TGTGCCAGCAGCTTCGGGAACACTGAAGCTTTCTTT; cdr3_aa: CASSFGNTEAFF
v_call: TRBV5-6; clone_size: NA; d_call: NA; j_call: TRBJ2-5; cdr3_nt: TGTGCCAGCAGCTCCCAAGGGCAGCAAGAGACCCAGTACTTC; cdr3_aa: CASSSQGQQETQYF
v_call: TRBV2; clone_size: NA; d_call: NA; j_call: TRBJ2-5; cdr3_nt: TGTGCCAGCAGTGAACCACGGTATCAAGAGACCCAGTACTTC; cdr3_aa: CASSEPRYQETQYF
v_call: TRBV2; clone_size: NA; d_call: NA; j_call: TRBJ1-2; cdr3_nt: TGTGCCAGCAGTTTATCCGAGACGGTGAGGGATGGCTACACCTTC; cdr3_aa: CASSLSETVRDGYTF
v_call: TRBV15; clone_size: few; d_call: NA; j_call: TRBJ2-1; cdr3_nt: TGTGCCACCAGCAGTGCCGGGCCGAACTACAATGAGCAGTTCTTC; cdr3_aa: CATSSAGPNYNEQFF
v_call: TRBV7-9; clone_size: NA; d_call: NA; j_call: TRBJ2-2; cdr3_nt: TGTGCCAGCAGCTTAGGAGGTCAGGAGCTGTTTTTT; cdr3_aa: CASSLGGQELFF
v_call: TRBV6-4; clone_size: few; d_call: NA; j_call: TRBJ2-2; cdr3_nt: TGTGCCAGCAGTCTTGGGGCCTCGACCGGGGAGCTGTTTTTT; cdr3_aa: CASSLGASTGELFF
v_call: TRBV5-4; clone_size: NA; d_call: NA; j_call: TRBJ2-3; cdr3_nt: TGTGCCAGCAGCTTGGATCGAAGGACAGATACGCAGTATTTT; cdr3_aa: CASSLDRRTDTQYF
v_call: TRBV15; clone_size: few; d_call: NA; j_call: TRBJ2-1; cdr3_nt: TGTGCCACCAGCAGAGATGGTAGTCCGATATATGAGCAGTTCTTC; cdr3_aa: CATSRDGSPIYEQFF
v_call: TRBV5-1; clone_size: NA; d_call: NA; j_call: TRBJ2-1; cdr3_nt: TGCGCCAGCAGCTTGGACCCCAATGAGCAGTTCTTC; cdr3_aa: CASSLDPNEQFF
v_call: TRBV19; clone_size: NA; d_call: NA; j_call: TRBJ1-2; cdr3_nt: TGTGCCAGTAGTCCCGTGGGGACAAACTTCTATGGCTACACCTTC; cdr3_aa: CASSPVGTNFYGYTF
v_call: TRBV2; clone_size: NA; d_call: NA; j_call: TRBJ1-1; cdr3_nt: TGTGCCAGCAGGCAGAGGAACACTGAAGCTTTCTTT; cdr3_aa: CASRQRNTEAFF
v_call: TRBV5-1; clone_size: few; d_call: NA; j_call: TRBJ2-1; cdr3_nt: TGCGCCAGCAGCCCATGGGGCGGAGAGCAGTTCTTC; cdr3_aa: CASSPWGGEQFF
v_call: TRBV5-6; clone_size: NA; d_call: TRBD2; j_call: TRBJ2-3; cdr3_nt: TGTGCCAGCAGCCCAAGCGGGGGAGGTCCCACAGATACGCAGTATTTT; cdr3_aa: CASSPSGGGPTDTQYF
v_call: TRBV29-1; clone_size: NA; d_call: NA; j_call: TRBJ2-1; cdr3_nt: TGCAGCGTTCGGACAGACTACAATGAGCAGTTCTTC; cdr3_aa: CSVRTDYNEQFF
v_call: TRBV15; clone_size: NA; d_call: NA; j_call: TRBJ2-5; cdr3_nt: TGTGCCACCAGCAGAGCACCCGGCATCCAAGAGACCCAGTACTTC; cdr3_aa: CATSRAPGIQETQYF
v_call: TRBV15; clone_size: few; d_call: NA; j_call: TRBJ2-7; cdr3_nt: TGTGCCACCTTCCTCCGTACGGAGCAGTACTTC; cdr3_aa: CATFLRTEQYF
v_call: TRBV7-8; clone_size: once; d_call: NA; j_call: TRBJ2-7; cdr3_nt: TGTGCCAGCAGCCTTATTCCCCTTGGACAGAGCTCCTACGAGCAGTACTTC; cdr3_aa: CASSLIPLGQSSYEQYF